A selection of T cell receptor beta chains follows, all from one sample in a study of regulatory T cells in long-lasting Graves disease. TCRdb independently ran MiXCR on the multiplex PCR reads; one entry per CDR3 protein. The table has roughly 610,000 distinct CDR3 sequences, around 16% seen once. A further study also used this sample, focusing on T cells in Graves' hyperthyroidism and ophthalmopathy.

The sample in question was peripheral blood mononuclear cells (PBMCs), obtained at new diagnosis, from a patient treated with antithyroid drugs. The receptors come from a man in his late teens or twenties with Graves disease. Each CDR3 is given with its conserved first and last residue. D genes are given only for firm matches. Clone size is stated in some rows and not others, as once, few, many or a class when expanded.

clone size: many; V gene: TRBV20-1; D gene: TRBD2; J gene: TRBJ2-5; CDR3 protein: CSARDAASGTETQYF; CDR3 DNA: TGCAGTGCTAGAGATGCGGCTAGCGGGACGGAGACCCAGTACTTC
clone size: NA; V gene: TRBV30; D gene: NA; J gene: TRBJ1-2; CDR3 protein: CAWSQRPGYGYTF; CDR3 DNA: TGTGCCTGGAGTCAAAGACCGGGCTATGGCTACACCTTC
clone size: many; V gene: TRBV28; D gene: TRBD2; J gene: TRBJ2-1; CDR3 protein: CASSTGTSGTNEQFF; CDR3 DNA: TGTGCCAGCAGTACCGGGACTAGCGGGACAAATGAGCAGTTCTTC
clone size: many; V gene: TRBV15; D gene: TRBD2; J gene: TRBJ2-1; CDR3 protein: CATSPSGRSYNEQFF; CDR3 DNA: TGTGCCACCAGCCCTAGCGGGAGATCCTACAATGAGCAGTTCTTC
clone size: NA; V gene: TRBV30; D gene: NA; J gene: TRBJ2-6; CDR3 protein: CAWSQYSGANVLTF; CDR3 DNA: TGTGCCTGGAGCCAGTACTCTGGGGCCAACGTCCTGACTTTC
clone size: many; V gene: TRBV28; D gene: NA; J gene: TRBJ1-1; CDR3 protein: CASSDIGGNTEAFF; CDR3 DNA: TGTGCCAGCAGCGACATCGGGGGGAACACTGAAGCTTTCTTT
clone size: many; V gene: TRBV5-1; D gene: NA; J gene: TRBJ2-5; CDR3 protein: CASSSGTEETQYF; CDR3 DNA: TGTGCCAGCAGCTCCGGGACGGAAGAGACCCAGTACTTC
clone size: many; V gene: TRBV7-3; D gene: TRBD2; J gene: TRBJ2-3; CDR3 protein: CASSPSTSVDTQYF; CDR3 DNA: TGTGCCAGCAGCCCCTCGACTAGCGTAGATACGCAGTATTTT
clone size: NA; V gene: TRBV10-1; D gene: TRBD2; J gene: TRBJ2-1; CDR3 protein: CASICGRAGSDEQFF; CDR3 DNA: TGCGCCAGCATATGCGGGAGGGCCGGGTCGGATGAGCAGTTCTTC
clone size: many; V gene: TRBV20-1; D gene: NA; J gene: TRBJ2-5; CDR3 protein: CSARDSRSQETQYF; CDR3 DNA: TGCAGTGCTAGAGATTCCCGGTCCCAAGAGACCCAGTACTTC
clone size: few; V gene: TRBV6-2/TRBV6-3; D gene: NA; J gene: TRBJ2-3; CDR3 protein: CASSYLTTDTQYF; CDR3 DNA: TGTGCCAGCAGTTACTTGACTACGGATACGCAGTATTTT
clone size: few; V gene: TRBV27; D gene: NA; J gene: TRBJ2-7; CDR3 protein: CASSSRVAHYEQYF; CDR3 DNA: TGTGCCAGCAGCTCCAGGGTGGCCCACTACGAGCAGTACTTC
clone size: many; V gene: TRBV25-1; D gene: TRBD2; J gene: TRBJ2-1; CDR3 protein: CASNQNGLAGGGNEQFF; CDR3 DNA: TGTGCCAGCAACCAAAATGGACTAGCGGGAGGGGGTAATGAGCAGTTCTTC
clone size: NA; V gene: TRBV20-1; D gene: NA; J gene: TRBJ1-4; CDR3 protein: CSARPTGRNEKLFF; CDR3 DNA: TGCAGTGCTAGACCCACAGGGAGGAATGAAAAACTGTTTTTT
clone size: NA; V gene: TRBV19; D gene: NA; J gene: TRBJ2-7; CDR3 protein: CASGPGTPYEQYF; CDR3 DNA: TGTGCCAGTGGTCCGGGGACTCCCTACGAGCAGTACTTC
clone size: NA; V gene: TRBV19; D gene: TRBD1; J gene: TRBJ2-7; CDR3 protein: CASSPRDRGLSYEQYF; CDR3 DNA: TGTGCCAGTAGTCCTCGCGACAGGGGACTCTCCTACGAGCAGTACTTC
clone size: NA; V gene: TRBV6-1; D gene: TRBD2; J gene: TRBJ2-7; CDR3 protein: CASSRGLAGGGEQYF; CDR3 DNA: TGTGCCAGCAGCCGGGGACTAGCGGGAGGAGGCGAGCAGTACTTC
clone size: NA; V gene: TRBV20-1; D gene: TRBD1; J gene: TRBJ1-2; CDR3 protein: CSALGQGGYNYGYTF; CDR3 DNA: TGCAGTGCTCTGGGACAGGGGGGATATAACTATGGCTACACCTTC